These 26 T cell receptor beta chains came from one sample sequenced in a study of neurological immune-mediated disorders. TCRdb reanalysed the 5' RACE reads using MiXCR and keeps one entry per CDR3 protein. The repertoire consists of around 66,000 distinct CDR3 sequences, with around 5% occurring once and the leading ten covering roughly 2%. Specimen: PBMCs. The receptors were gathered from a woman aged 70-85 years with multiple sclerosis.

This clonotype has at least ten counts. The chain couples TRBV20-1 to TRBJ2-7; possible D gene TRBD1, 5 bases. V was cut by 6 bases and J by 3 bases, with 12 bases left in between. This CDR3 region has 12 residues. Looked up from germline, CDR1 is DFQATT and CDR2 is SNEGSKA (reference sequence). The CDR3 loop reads CSARTPFYEQYF. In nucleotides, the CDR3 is TGCAGTGCAAGGACACCTTTCTACGAGCAGTACTTC.

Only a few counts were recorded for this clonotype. Here the CDR3 reads CSATGGTNTGELFF. For the CDR3, the DNA is TGCAGTGCGACGGGAGGAACGAACACCGGGGAGCTGTTTTTT. The chain has TRBV20-1 and TRBJ2-2, with 7 bases matching TRBD2. V was clipped by 6 bases and J by 0 bases; unmatched bases: 4. The CDR3 covers 14 residues. CDR1 is DFQATT, CDR2 SNEGSKA, per germline (reference sequence).

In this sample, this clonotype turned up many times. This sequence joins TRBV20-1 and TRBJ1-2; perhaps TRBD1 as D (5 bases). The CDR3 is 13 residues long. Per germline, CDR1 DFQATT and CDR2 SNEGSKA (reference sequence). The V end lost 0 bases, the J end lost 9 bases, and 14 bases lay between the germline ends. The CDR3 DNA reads TGCAGTGCTAGAGAGCAGGGTACGGCGAGCTACACCTTC. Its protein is CSAREQGTASYTF.

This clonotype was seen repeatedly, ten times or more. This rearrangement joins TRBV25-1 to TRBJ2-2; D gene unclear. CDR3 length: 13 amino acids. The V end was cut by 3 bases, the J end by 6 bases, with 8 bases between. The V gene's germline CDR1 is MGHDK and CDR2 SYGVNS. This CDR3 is CASSDWGSGELFF. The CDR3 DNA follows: TGTGCCAGCAGTGATTGGGGTTCCGGGGAGCTGTTTTTT.

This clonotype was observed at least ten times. In DNA, the CDR3 is TGTGCCAGCAGCCAAGAAAGAGGCAGGGCAGGTGGCTACACCTTC. Its translation is CASSQERGRAGGYTF. This chain joins TRBV4-2 and TRBJ1-2; a weak D match, TRBD1 (5 bases). Germline-derived CDR1 and CDR2 are LGHNA and YNFKEQ. CDR3 length equals 15 residues. The V gene lost 0 bases and the J gene lost 7 bases, with 15 bases spanning the gap.

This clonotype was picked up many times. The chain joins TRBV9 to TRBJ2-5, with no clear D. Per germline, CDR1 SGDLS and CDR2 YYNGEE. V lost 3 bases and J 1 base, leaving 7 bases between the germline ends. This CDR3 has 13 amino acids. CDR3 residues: CASSADIQETQYF. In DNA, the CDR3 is TGTGCCAGCAGCGCAGACATCCAAGAGACCCAGTACTTC.

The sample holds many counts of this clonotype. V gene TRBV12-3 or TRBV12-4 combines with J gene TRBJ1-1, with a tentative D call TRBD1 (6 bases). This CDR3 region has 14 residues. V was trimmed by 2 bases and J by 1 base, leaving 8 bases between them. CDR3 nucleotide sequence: TGTGCCAGCAGTTTAAAGGACAGGAACACTGAAGCTTTCTTT. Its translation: CASSLKDRNTEAFF.

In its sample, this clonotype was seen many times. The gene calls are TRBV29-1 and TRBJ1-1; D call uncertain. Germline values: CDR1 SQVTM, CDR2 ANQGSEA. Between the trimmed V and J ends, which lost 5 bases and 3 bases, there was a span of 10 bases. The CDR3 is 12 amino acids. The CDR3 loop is CSVHPQYTEAFF. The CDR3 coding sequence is TGCAGCGTTCATCCTCAGTACACTGAAGCTTTCTTT.

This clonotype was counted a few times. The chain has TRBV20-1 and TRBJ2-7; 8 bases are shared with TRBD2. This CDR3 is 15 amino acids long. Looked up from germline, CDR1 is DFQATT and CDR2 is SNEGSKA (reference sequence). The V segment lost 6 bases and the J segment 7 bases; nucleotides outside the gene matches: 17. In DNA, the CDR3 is TGCAGTGCCCAAAGTGGCGGGAGGCTATCTAGGGAGCAGTACTTC. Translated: CSAQSGGRLSREQYF.

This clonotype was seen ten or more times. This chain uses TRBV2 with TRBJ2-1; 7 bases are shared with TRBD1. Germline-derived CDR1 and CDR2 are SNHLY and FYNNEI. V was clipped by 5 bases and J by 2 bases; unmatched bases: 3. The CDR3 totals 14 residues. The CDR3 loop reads CASSIQGPYNEQFF. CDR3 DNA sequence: TGTGCCAGCAGTATACAGGGGCCCTACAATGAGCAGTTCTTC.

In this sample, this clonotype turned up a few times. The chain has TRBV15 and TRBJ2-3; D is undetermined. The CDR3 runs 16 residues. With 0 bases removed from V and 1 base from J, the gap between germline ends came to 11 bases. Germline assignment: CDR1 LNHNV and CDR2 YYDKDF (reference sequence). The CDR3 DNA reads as TGTGCCACCAGCAGAGACCCCCTGATTCGCACAGATACGCAGTATTTT. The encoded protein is CATSRDPLIRTDTQYF.

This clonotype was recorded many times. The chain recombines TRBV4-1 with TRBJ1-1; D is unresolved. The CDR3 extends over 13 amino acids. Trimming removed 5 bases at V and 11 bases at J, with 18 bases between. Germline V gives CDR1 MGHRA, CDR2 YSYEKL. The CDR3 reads CASSDFEVGGAFF. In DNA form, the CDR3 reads TGCGCCAGCAGCGACTTTGAGGTAGGAGGGGCTTTCTTT.

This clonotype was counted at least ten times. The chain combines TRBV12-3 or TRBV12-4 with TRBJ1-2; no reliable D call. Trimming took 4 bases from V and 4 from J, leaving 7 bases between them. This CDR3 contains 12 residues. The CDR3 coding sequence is TGTGCCAGCAGTTGGGGAGGCTATGGCTACACCTTC. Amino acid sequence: CASSWGGYGYTF.

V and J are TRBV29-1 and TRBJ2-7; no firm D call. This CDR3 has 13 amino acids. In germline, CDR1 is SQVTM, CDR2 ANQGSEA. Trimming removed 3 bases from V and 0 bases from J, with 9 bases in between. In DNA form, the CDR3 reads TGCAGCGTTGAGTCCCCAGACTCCTACGAGCAGTACTTC. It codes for CSVESPDSYEQYF.

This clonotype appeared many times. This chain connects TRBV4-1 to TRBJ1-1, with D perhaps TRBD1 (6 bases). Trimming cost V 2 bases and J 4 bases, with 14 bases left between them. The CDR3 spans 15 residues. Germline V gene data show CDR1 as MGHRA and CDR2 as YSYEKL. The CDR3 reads CASSQSGQGPTEAFF. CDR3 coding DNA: TGCGCCAGCAGCCAATCGGGCCAGGGGCCCACTGAAGCTTTCTTT.

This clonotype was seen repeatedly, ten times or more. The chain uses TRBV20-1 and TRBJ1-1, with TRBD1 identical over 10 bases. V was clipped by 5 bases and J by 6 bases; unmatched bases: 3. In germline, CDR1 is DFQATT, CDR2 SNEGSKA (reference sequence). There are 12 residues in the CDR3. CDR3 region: CSAGTGAAEAFF. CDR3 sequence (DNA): TGCAGTGCTGGGACAGGGGCGGCTGAAGCTTTCTTT.

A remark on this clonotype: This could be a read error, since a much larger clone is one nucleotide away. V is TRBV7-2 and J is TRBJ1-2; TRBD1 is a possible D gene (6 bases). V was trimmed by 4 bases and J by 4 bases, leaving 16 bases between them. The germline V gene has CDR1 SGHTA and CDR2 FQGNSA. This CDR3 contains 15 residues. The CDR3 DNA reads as TGTGCCAGCAGCTCGACCGGGACAAGAATCTATGGCTACACCTTC. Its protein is CASSSTGTRIYGYTF.

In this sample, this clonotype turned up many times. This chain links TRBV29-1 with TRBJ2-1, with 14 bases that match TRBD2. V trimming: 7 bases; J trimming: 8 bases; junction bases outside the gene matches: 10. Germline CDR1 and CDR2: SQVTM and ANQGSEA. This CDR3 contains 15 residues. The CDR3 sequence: CSGDRLAGGLYEQFF. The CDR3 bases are TGCAGCGGGGATCGACTAGCGGGGGGGCTGTATGAGCAGTTCTTC.

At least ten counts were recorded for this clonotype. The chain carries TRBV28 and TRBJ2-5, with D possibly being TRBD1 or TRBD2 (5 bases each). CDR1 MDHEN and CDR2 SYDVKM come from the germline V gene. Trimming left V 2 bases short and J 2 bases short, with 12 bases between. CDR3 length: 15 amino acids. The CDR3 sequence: CASSLGTLSQETQYF. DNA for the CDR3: TGTGCCAGCAGTTTAGGGACCCTCTCGCAAGAGACCCAGTACTTC. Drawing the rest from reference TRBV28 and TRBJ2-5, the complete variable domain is DVKVTQSSRYLVKRTGEKVFLECVQDMDHENMFWYRQDPGLGLRLIYFSYDVKMKEKGDIPEGYSVSREKKERFSLILESASTNQTSMYLCASSLGTLSQETQYFGPGTRLLVL.

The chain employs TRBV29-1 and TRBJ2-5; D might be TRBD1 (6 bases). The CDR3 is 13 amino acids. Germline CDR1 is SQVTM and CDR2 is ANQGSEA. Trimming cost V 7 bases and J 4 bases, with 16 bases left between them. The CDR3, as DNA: TGCAGCGGAGGACCAGGGGTCATAGAGACCCAGTACTTC. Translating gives CSGGPGVIETQYF.

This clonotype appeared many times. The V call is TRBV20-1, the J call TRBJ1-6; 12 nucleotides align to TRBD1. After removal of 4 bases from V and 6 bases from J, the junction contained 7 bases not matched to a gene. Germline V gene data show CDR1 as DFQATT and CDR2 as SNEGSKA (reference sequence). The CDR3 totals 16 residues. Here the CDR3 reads CSAKPGTGGGNSPLHF. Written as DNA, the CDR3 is TGCAGTGCTAAGCCCGGGACAGGGGGCGGTAATTCACCCCTCCACTTT.

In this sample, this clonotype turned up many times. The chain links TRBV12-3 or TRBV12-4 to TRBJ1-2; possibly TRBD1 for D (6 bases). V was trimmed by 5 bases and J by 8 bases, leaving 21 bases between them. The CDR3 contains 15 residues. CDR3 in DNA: TGTGCCAGCAGTCCCGGCCCCCGGGGGGCGGAAGGCTACACCTTC. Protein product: CASSPGPRGAEGYTF.

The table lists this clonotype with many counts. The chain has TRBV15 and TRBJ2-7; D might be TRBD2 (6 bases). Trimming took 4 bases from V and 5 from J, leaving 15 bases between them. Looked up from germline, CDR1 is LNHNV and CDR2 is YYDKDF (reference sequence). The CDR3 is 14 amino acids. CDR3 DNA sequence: TGTGCCACCAGCAAGTGGAGGGTTGCCGACGAGCAGTACTTC. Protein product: CATSKWRVADEQYF.

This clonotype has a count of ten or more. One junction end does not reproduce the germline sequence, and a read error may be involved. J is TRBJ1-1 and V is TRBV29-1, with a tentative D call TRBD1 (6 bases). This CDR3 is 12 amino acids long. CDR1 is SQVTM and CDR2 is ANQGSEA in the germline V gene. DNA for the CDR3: TGTTCCGTTACTCGGGGGGGCCCTGAAGCTTTCTTT. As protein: CSVTRGGPEAFF.

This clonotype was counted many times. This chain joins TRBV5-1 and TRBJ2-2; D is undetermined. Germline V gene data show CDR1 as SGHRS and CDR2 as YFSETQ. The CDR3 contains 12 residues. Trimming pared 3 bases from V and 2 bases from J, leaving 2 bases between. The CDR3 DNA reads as TGCGCCAGCAGCTACAACACCGGGGAGCTGTTTTTT. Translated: CASSYNTGELFF.

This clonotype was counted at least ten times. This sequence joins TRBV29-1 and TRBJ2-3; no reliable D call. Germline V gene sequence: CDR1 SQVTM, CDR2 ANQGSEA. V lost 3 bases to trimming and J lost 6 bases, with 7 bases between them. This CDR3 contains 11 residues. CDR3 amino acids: CSVDPLDTQYF. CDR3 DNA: TGCAGCGTTGACCCACTGGATACGCAGTATTTT.